This TCR beta chain was found in a study of T cells after somatic rescue of genetic block. The protocol was immunoSEQ multiplex PCR, while the TCRdb copy is restricted to in-frame clones and leaves out a portion. The data contain 80,000 to 100,000 clones, about 90% of them singletons. The CDR3 has 17 amino acids. Germline CDR1 and CDR2: SGHDN and FVKESK. V dropped 3 bases and J dropped 2 bases, with 19 bases sitting between them. The sequence was obtained from a woman aged 18-30 years. V gene TRBV14 combines with J gene TRBJ2-5; a weak D match, TRBD2 (6 bases). The specimen was peripheral blood mononuclear cells (PBMCs). The CDR3 reads CASSHTGASGPQETQYF. The CDR3 DNA sequence: TGTGCCAGCAGCCACACCGGGGCCAGCGGGCCACAAGAGACCCAGTACTTC.